A single sample is the source of the 22 T cell receptor beta chains below, sequenced in a study of persistence of HIV-infected CD4 T cells. The libraries were made with immunoSEQ version 4 in survey mode. Assay used: immunoSEQ multiplex PCR; TCRdb lists only in-frame clones, some missing. This sample has more than 35,000 clones, with roughly 86% found just once. Their antigen targets remain unknown. Anti-CD3/anti-CD28 beads served as a nonspecific positive control stimulus. Responding CD4+ T cells were sorted by upregulation of both CD40 ligand and CD69. The sample in question was CD4+ T cells sorted from PBMCs after approximately 20-hour stimulation, obtained from a patient who received antiretroviral therapy. These receptors originate from an adult man with HIV who was CMV-seropositive.

About this clone: The sample contains more than one DNA sequence encoding this CDR3. This chain joins TRBV5-4 and TRBJ1-1; D may be TRBD1 (5 bases). The CDR3 length is 14 residues. The V end lost 4 bases, the J end lost 4 bases, and 14 bases lay between the germline ends. CDR1 SGHNT and CDR2 YYREEE come from the germline V gene (reference sequence). The CDR3 DNA sequence: TGTGCCAGCAGCCCCTCCTCGGGGGGCACTGAAGCTTTCTTT. Translation gives CASSPSSGGTEAFF.

The V and J genes are TRBV5-1 and TRBJ2-3; D unclear. Germline V CDR1 and CDR2: SGHRS, YFSETQ. The CDR3 spans 14 residues. The ends were cut back, 0 bases at V and 3 bases at J, with 8 bases in the middle. The CDR3 DNA reads TGCGCCAGCAGCTTGGCCCCAGAAACAGATACGCAGTATTTT. Its translation is CASSLAPETDTQYF.

This chain connects TRBV5-1 to TRBJ1-4; D is possibly TRBD1 (6 bases). Trimming pared 1 base from V and 2 bases from J, leaving 6 bases between. Germline V gene lookup returns CDR1 SGHRS and CDR2 YFSETQ. The CDR3 sequence is 14 residues long. In DNA, the CDR3 is TGCGCCAGCAGCTTGCAGGGGACTAATGAAAAACTGTTTTTT. The encoded protein is CASSLQGTNEKLFF.

The chain has TRBV6-5 and TRBJ1-3, with D possibly TRBD1 on 6 matching bases. V lost 8 bases, J lost 2 bases, and 13 bases lay in between. The germline V gene encodes CDR1 MNHEY and CDR2 SVGAGI. The CDR3 runs 14 residues. The CDR3 region is CASRDTGPGNTIYF. The CDR3 coding sequence is TGTGCCAGCCGAGACACAGGGCCTGGAAACACCATATATTTT.

The CDR3 is CASSFTLNEQFF. DNA for the CDR3: TGTGCCAGCAGCTTTACACTCAATGAGCAGTTCTTC. This chain joins TRBV9 and TRBJ2-1; D is undetermined. The CDR3 length is 12 residues. CDR1 is SGDLS, CDR2 YYNGEE, per germline. V was cut by 4 bases and J by 6 bases, with 8 bases left in between.

The rearrangement uses TRBV19 and TRBJ1-1; possibly TRBD1 for D (5 bases). The CDR3 is made up of 14 amino acids. The germline V gene has CDR1 LNHDA and CDR2 SQIVND (reference sequence). V lost 4 bases and J 4 bases, leaving 13 bases between the germline ends. The CDR3 reads CASSTGTVRTEAFF. The DNA of the CDR3 is TGTGCCAGTAGTACCGGGACGGTCCGCACTGAAGCTTTCTTT.

The gene calls are TRBV7-9 and TRBJ2-5; 11 bases match TRBD2. CDR1 is SEHNR and CDR2 is FQNEAQ in the germline V gene (reference sequence). After removal of 1 base from V and 5 bases from J, the junction contained 6 bases not matched to a gene. This CDR3 is built from 16 residues. The chain's CDR3 is CASSLESWTSGETQYF. The CDR3 DNA reads TGTGCCAGCAGCTTAGAGTCATGGACTAGCGGGGAGACCCAGTACTTC. Based on the CDR3 plus reference TRBV7-9 and TRBJ2-5, the full variable domain is DTGVSQNPRHKITKRGQNVTFRCDPISEHNRLYWYRQTLGQGPEFLTYFQNEAQLEKSRLLSDRFSAERPKGSFSTLEIQRTEQGDSAMYLCASSLESWTSGETQYFGPGTRLLVL.

The table lists this clone with a count of one. The chain employs TRBV19 and TRBJ2-3; D unclear. Germline-derived CDR1 and CDR2 are LNHDA and SQIVND (reference sequence). V gave up 3 bases and J gave up 2 bases, with 9 bases separating them. The CDR3 consists of 14 residues. The DNA of the CDR3 is TGTGCCAGTAGTATCGACACCTCCACAGATACGCAGTATTTT. Translation: CASSIDTSTDTQYF.

The gene calls are TRBV5-1 and TRBJ1-2; 7 nucleotides line up with TRBD1. The V gene's germline CDR1 is SGHRS and CDR2 YFSETQ. The CDR3 runs 14 residues. The V segment lost 5 bases and the J segment 4 bases; nucleotides outside the gene matches: 8. CDR3 sequence reads: CASSSTGLAYGYTF. The DNA of the CDR3 is TGCGCCAGCAGTTCGACAGGGCTCGCCTATGGCTACACCTTC.

The rearrangement links TRBV2 to TRBJ2-6, with 7 positions matching TRBD1. The CDR3 extends over 15 amino acids. The ends lost 1 base at V and 12 bases at J; junction bases unmatched: 9. CDR1 SNHLY and CDR2 FYNNEI come from the germline V gene. The chain's CDR3 is CASSEGGTESRVLTF. The CDR3 DNA sequence: TGTGCCAGCAGTGAAGGGGGGACAGAATCCCGCGTCCTGACTTTC.

The V call is TRBV10-3, the J call TRBJ1-6, with 9 bases aligning to TRBD1. The J segment lost 8 bases and the V segment lost 2 bases, leaving 4 bases of the junction unmatched. This CDR3 is built from 15 residues. CDR1 is ENHRY, CDR2 SYGVKD, per germline. The CDR3 here is CAISEGQGRDSPLHF. The DNA for the CDR3 is TGTGCCATCAGTGAGGGACAGGGGAGAGATTCACCCCTCCACTTT.

This rearrangement joins TRBV3-1 (or the pseudogene TRBV3-2) to TRBJ1-2; the D is unclear. The CDR3 extends over 13 amino acids. Per germline, CDR1 LGHDT and CDR2 YNNKEL (reference sequence). Trimming took 0 bases from V and 4 from J, leaving 6 bases between them. The CDR3 region has the DNA TGTGCCAGCAGCCAAGAGACGGGCTATGGCTACACCTTC. This encodes CASSQETGYGYTF.

The rearrangement links TRBV20-1 to TRBJ1-5; D is perhaps TRBD1 (6 bases). V was clipped by 3 bases and J by 1 base, with 10 bases between them. Germline CDR1 and CDR2: DFQATT and SNEGSKA (reference sequence). The CDR3 loop spans 14 amino acids. The CDR3: CSASHRASNQPQHF. The CDR3 DNA is TGCAGTGCTAGTCACAGGGCCAGCAATCAGCCCCAGCATTTT.

This sequence joins TRBV10-3 and TRBJ2-1; 8 nucleotides agree with TRBD2. Looked up from germline, CDR1 is ENHRY and CDR2 is SYGVKD. The length of the CDR3 is 16 residues. Germline trimming cut 10 bases from V and 1 base from J; bases unmatched to any gene: 12. CDR3: CANSFSGGQSYNEQFF. The CDR3 DNA reads as TGTGCCAACTCTTTTTCGGGGGGGCAGTCCTACAATGAGCAGTTCTTC.

This clone was picked up one time. The J gene is TRBJ2-4, the V gene TRBV4-3; unclear D gene. The CDR3 extends over 14 amino acids. V gave up 0 bases and J gave up 5 bases, with 8 bases separating them. From germline, CDR1 is LGHNA and CDR2 YSLEER. As DNA, the CDR3 is TGCGCCAGCAGCCAAGATTATCATGAAAACATTCAGTACTTC. Protein sequence: CASSQDYHENIQYF.

The V and J genes are TRBV7-3 and TRBJ2-2; no firm D call. V lost 1 base and J 5 bases, leaving 8 bases between the germline ends. The germline V gene has CDR1 SGHTA and CDR2 FQGTGA. The CDR3 sequence is 14 residues long. The DNA for the CDR3 is TGTGCCAGCAGCTTAAGGGGAACGACCGGGGAGCTGTTTTTT. It encodes CASSLRGTTGELFF.

This clone was recorded only once. The chain couples TRBV7-2 to TRBJ1-6; no clear D gene. CDR3 size: 15 residues. The germline V gene encodes CDR1 SGHTA and CDR2 FQGNSA. Trimming removed 2 bases from V and 7 bases from J, with 12 bases in between. The CDR3 loop is CASSLSGLQNSPLHF. The CDR3 nucleotides read TGTGCCAGCAGCTTATCCGGGCTCCAGAATTCACCCCTCCACTTT.

The genes are TRBV27 and TRBJ2-1; D perhaps matches TRBD2 (6 bases). The V gene's germline CDR1 is MNHEY and CDR2 SMNVEV (reference sequence). The CDR3 extends over 14 amino acids. Trimming left V 1 base short and J 2 bases short, with 6 bases between. The chain's CDR3 is CASSLWGAYNEQFF. CDR3 sequence (DNA): TGTGCCAGCAGTTTATGGGGGGCCTACAATGAGCAGTTCTTC.

The J gene is TRBJ2-7, the V gene TRBV25-1; 10 nucleotides match TRBD1. The CDR3 has 15 amino acids. Germline lookup yields CDR1 MGHDK and CDR2 SYGVNS. The V gene end was trimmed by 4 bases and the J gene end by 4 bases; junction bases not matched to a gene: 7. CDR3 residues: CASSARDRGAYEQYF. DNA of the CDR3: TGTGCCAGCAGTGCGCGGGACAGGGGTGCATACGAGCAGTACTTC.

V gene TRBV7-8 combines with J gene TRBJ1-2, with TRBD1 identical over 8 bases. With 6 bases clipped from V and 7 bases from J, the junction kept 10 bases outside the gene matches. The germline V gene has CDR1 SGHVS and CDR2 FQNEAQ. This CDR3 has 14 residues. This chain's CDR3 is CASSSPTGESGYTF. For the CDR3, the DNA is TGTGCCAGCAGTTCCCCGACAGGGGAGAGTGGCTACACCTTC.

This clone was counted a single time. The rearrangement uses TRBV7-2 and TRBJ2-2; TRBD1 agrees at 7 bases. The ends lost 0 bases at V and 6 bases at J; junction bases unmatched: 19. Germline V CDR1 and CDR2: SGHTA, FQGNSA. The CDR3 consists of 20 residues. DNA of the CDR3: TGTGCCAGCAGCTTAGCCCCGGGACAGTCTATTACTAAACGTGCCGGGGAGCTGTTTTTT. Residues: CASSLAPGQSITKRAGELFF.

In its sample, this clone was seen a few times. The rearrangement uses TRBV29-1 and TRBJ2-7; 8 nucleotides agree with TRBD2. The germline CDR1 and CDR2 sequences are SQVTM and ANQGSEA. After removal of 1 base from V and 4 bases from J, the junction contained 3 bases not matched to a gene. The CDR3 extends over 13 amino acids. The CDR3 protein is CSVEGLAGYEQYF. CDR3 bases: TGCAGCGTTGAAGGGCTAGCGGGTTACGAGCAGTACTTC.